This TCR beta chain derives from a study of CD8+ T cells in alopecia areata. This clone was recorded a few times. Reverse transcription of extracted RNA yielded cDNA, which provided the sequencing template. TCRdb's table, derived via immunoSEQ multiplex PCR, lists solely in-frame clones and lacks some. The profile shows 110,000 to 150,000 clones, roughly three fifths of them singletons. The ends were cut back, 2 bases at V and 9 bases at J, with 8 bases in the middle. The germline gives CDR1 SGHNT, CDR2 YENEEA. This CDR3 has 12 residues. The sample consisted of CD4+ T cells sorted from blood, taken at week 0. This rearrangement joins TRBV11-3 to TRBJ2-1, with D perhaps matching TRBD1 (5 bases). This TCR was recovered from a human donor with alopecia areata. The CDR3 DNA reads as TGTGCCAGCAGCTTACAGGGTTTTGAGCAGTTCTTC. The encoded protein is CASSLQGFEQFF.